The rows below give T cell receptor beta chains drawn from one sample of a study of blood T cell repertoires in COVID-19. The table came from immunoSEQ multiplex PCR; TCRdb's copy has only in-frame clones and leaves some out. The repertoire holds about 65,000 clones, with 93% as singletons. Sequences were obtained from peripheral blood. The receptors were gathered from a man aged 65 to 79 with active COVID-19. Each CDR3 is given with its conserved first and last residue. The D gene is left open where the match is weak. Size tells how often a clone was seen (once, few, many) or the class of an expanded clone, and some rows leave it out.

V	J	D	size	DNA	CDR3
TRBV7-9	TRBJ2-1	.	.	TGTGCCAGCAGCTTAGCGCGAGAACTCCCCCACAATGAGCAGTTCTTC	CASSLARELPHNEQFF
TRBV25-1	TRBJ1-1	.	.	TGTGCCAGCAGTGCTTTCGCGGAGGCTTTCTTT	CASSAFAEAFF
TRBV5-4	TRBJ1-2	.	.	TGTGCCAGCAGCCTGACAGTCGACTATGGCTACACCTTC	CASSLTVDYGYTF
TRBV6-1	TRBJ1-5	TRBD1	.	TGTGCCAGCAGTGCGAGACAGGGAGAAAATAGCAATCAGCCCCAGCATTTT	CASSARQGENSNQPQHF
TRBV29-1	TRBJ1-1	.	.	TGCAGCGCGTTAGGGCAGGGGAACACTGAAGCTTTCTTT	CSALGQGNTEAFF
TRBV3-1/TRBV3-2	TRBJ1-6	TRBD1	.	TGTGCCAGCAGCCAAACCCGACAGGGGAATTCACCCCTCCACTTT	CASSQTRQGNSPLHF
TRBV10-3	TRBJ1-1	.	few	TGTGCCATCGCGAGGTCGGGGACTGAAGCTTTCTTT	CAIARSGTEAFF
TRBV11-3	TRBJ1-2	.	.	TGTGCCAGCAGCAAGGACACAAAACATGGCTACACCTTC	CASSKDTKHGYTF
TRBV7-9	TRBJ1-2	TRBD1	once	TGTGCCAGCAGCAAACAGACAGGGGGAGGGGGCTACACCTTC	CASSKQTGGGGYTF
TRBV5-1	TRBJ2-5	.	.	TGCGCCAGCAGCTTAGACATGTGGGCACAGTACTTC	CASSLDMWAQYF
TRBV19	TRBJ2-5	.	.	TGTGCCAGCTCACAGGGACGAGAGACCCAGTACTTC	CASSQGRETQYF
TRBV18	TRBJ1-1	.	.	TGTGCCAGCTCCGCCGGGGGGATGAACACTGAAGCTTTCTTT	CASSAGGMNTEAFF
TRBV5-1	TRBJ2-7	.	.	TGCGCCAGCAGCTTGGGACAGCAATACGAGCAGTACTTC	CASSLGQQYEQYF
TRBV20-1	TRBJ2-3	.	.	TGCAGTGCTAGTGATAAAGGGGAAAGCGCCACAGATACGCAGTATTTT	CSASDKGESATDTQYF
TRBV6-5	TRBJ1-2	.	.	TGTGCCAGCAGTTACTCAGGCAGGGGCTATGGCTACACCTTC	CASSYSGRGYGYTF
TRBV6-2/TRBV6-3	TRBJ2-3	.	.	TGTGCCAGCAGTTTCTTCGCAGATACGCAGTATTTT	CASSFFADTQYF
TRBV5-1	TRBJ2-2	.	once	TGCGCCAGCAGCTTGATTGGTGGGCAGAACACCGGGGAGCTGTTTTTT	CASSLIGGQNTGELFF
TRBV4-2	TRBJ2-3	.	.	TGTGCCAGCAGCCGCTATACTGGAGGGGGCAACACAGATACGCAGTATTTT	CASSRYTGGGNTDTQYF
TRBV6-5	TRBJ2-3	.	.	TGTGCCAGCAGAAATACGGGGGCAGATACGCAGTATTTT	CASRNTGADTQYF
TRBV19	TRBJ1-6	.	.	TGTGCCAGTAGTAACACCCCCACGGGGAATTCACCCCTCCACTTT	CASSNTPTGNSPLHF
TRBV21-1	TRBJ2-1	.	once	TGTGCCACCCTGGGGGGCGGGGGCCACTACAATGAGCAGTTCTTC	CATLGGGGHYNEQFF
TRBV1	TRBJ2-3	.	.	TGCACCAGCAGCCGCGCGGGGGGAGGCACAGATACGCAGTATTTT	CTSSRAGGGTDTQYF
TRBV2	TRBJ2-5	.	.	TGTGCCAGCAGTGAAGCGGGCAGGGGTAAAGAGACCCAGTACTTC	CASSEAGRGKETQYF
TRBV5-5	TRBJ1-6	TRBD1	.	TGTGCCAGCAGCTCGACAGGGGCGTCTAATTCACCCCTCCACTTT	CASSSTGASNSPLHF
TRBV18	TRBJ1-1	TRBD1	.	TGTGCCAGCTCACCCCGACTTGGACAGGGGGCTGCTGAAGCTTTCTTT	CASSPRLGQGAAEAFF
TRBV7-2	TRBJ2-1	.	once	TGTGCCAGCAGCTTAAACAGGGTCGGGCAGTTCTTC	CASSLNRVGQFF
TRBV6-5	TRBJ2-1	TRBD1	.	TGTGCCAGCATTGGACAGGGGCCCTACAATGAGCAGTTCTTC	CASIGQGPYNEQFF
TRBV19	TRBJ1-2	.	few	TGTGCCAGTAGTATAGACAGTCCCTATGGCTACACCTTC	CASSIDSPYGYTF
TRBV4-3	TRBJ1-2	.	.	TGCGCCAGCAGCCGTCTGGGGGCTGAGGGCTACACCTTC	CASSRLGAEGYTF
TRBV9	TRBJ2-2	TRBD2	.	TGTGCCAGCAGCGTAACTAGCGGGGGGGCTTACACCGGGGAGCTGTTTTTT	CASSVTSGGAYTGELFF
TRBV5-1	TRBJ2-1	.	.	TGCGCCAGCGCGGGACAGAGCTCCTACAATGAGCAGTTCTTC	CASAGQSSYNEQFF
TRBV4-1	TRBJ2-1	TRBD2	.	TGCGCCAGCAGCCAAGTTCTAGCGGGGGGGCCAGGGTATGAGCAGTTCTTC	CASSQVLAGGPGYEQFF
TRBV7-2	TRBJ2-2	.	.	TGTGCCAGCAGCTTAGCAGGGGTAGGGTCCGGGGAGCTGTTTTTT	CASSLAGVGSGELFF
TRBV27	TRBJ2-3	.	once	TGTGCCAGCAGTTTATCAACAGGCCCAGATACGCAGTATTTT	CASSLSTGPDTQYF
TRBV19	TRBJ2-1	.	medium-sized	TGTGCCAGTAGTATAGGGGGCAGGGGCAATGAGCAGTTCTTC	CASSIGGRGNEQFF
TRBV3-1/TRBV3-2	TRBJ2-1	TRBD1	once	TGTGCCAGCAGCCAAGATGTCTCCAACAGGGGGAATGAGCAGTTCTTC	CASSQDVSNRGNEQFF
TRBV28	TRBJ2-1	.	.	TGTGCCAGCAGTTTAGGAAACTGGGTCCAGGCGAATGAGCAGTTCTTC	CASSLGNWVQANEQFF
TRBV2	TRBJ2-1	.	.	TGTGCCAGCAAGGCGGACAGTTACAATGAGCAGTTCTTC	CASKADSYNEQFF
TRBV5-1	TRBJ1-1	TRBD1	.	TGCGCCAGCAGCCAGACAGGGCTAACTGAAGCTTTCTTT	CASSQTGLTEAFF
TRBV5-1	TRBJ2-7	TRBD1	once	TGCGCCAGCAGCCACGGGACAGGGGGACAGAGACTTTACGAGCAGTACTTC	CASSHGTGGQRLYEQYF
TRBV5-6	TRBJ1-2	TRBD1	.	TGTGCCAGCAGTTGGGGGACAGTCGGGAAACGGACTAACTATGGCTACACCTTC	CASSWGTVGKRTNYGYTF
TRBV5-8	TRBJ2-1	TRBD2	once	TGTGCCAGCAGCCCCGGTACTAGCGGGGGATACAATGAGCAGTTCTTC	CASSPGTSGGYNEQFF
TRBV19	TRBJ1-5	TRBD1	.	TGTGCCAGTAGTATTGTAAGCACAGGGGCTAGCAATCAGCCCCAGCATTTT	CASSIVSTGASNQPQHF
TRBV29-1	TRBJ2-3	TRBD2	.	TGCAGCGTTGTGGTAGCGGGGCGTTCTAGCACAGATACGCAGTATTTT	CSVVVAGRSSTDTQYF
TRBV7-6	TRBJ2-3	.	.	TGTGCCAGCAGCTTCTCAGATACGCAGTATTTT	CASSFSDTQYF
TRBV3-1/TRBV3-2	TRBJ2-1	TRBD2	.	TGTGCCAGCAGCTGGACTAGCGGGGACAATGAGCAGTTCTTC	CASSWTSGDNEQFF
TRBV4-3	TRBJ1-2	.	.	TGCGCCAGCAGCCAAGATCATAGACAGACCTACTATGGCTACACCTTC	CASSQDHRQTYYGYTF